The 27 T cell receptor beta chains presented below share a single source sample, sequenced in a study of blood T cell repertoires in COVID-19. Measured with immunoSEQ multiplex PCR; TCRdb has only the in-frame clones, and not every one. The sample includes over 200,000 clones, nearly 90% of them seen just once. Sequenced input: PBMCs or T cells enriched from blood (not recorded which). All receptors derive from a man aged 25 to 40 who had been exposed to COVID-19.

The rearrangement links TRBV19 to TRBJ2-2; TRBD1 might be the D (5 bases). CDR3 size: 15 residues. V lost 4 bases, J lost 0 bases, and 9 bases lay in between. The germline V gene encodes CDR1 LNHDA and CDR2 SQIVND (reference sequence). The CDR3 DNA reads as TGTGCCAGTAGTAATGACAGTCCGAACACCGGGGAGCTGTTTTTT. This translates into CASSNDSPNTGELFF.

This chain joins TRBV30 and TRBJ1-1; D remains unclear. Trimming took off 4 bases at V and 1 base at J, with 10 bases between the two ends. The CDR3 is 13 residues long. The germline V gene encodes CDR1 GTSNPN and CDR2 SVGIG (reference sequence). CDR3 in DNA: TGTGCCTGGACCTCCTCGGGGAACACTGAAGCTTTCTTT. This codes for CAWTSSGNTEAFF.

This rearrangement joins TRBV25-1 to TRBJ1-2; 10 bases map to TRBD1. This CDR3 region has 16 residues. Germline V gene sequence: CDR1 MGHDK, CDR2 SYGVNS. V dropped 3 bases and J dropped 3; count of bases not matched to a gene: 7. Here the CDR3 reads CASSDFRDRGDYGYTF. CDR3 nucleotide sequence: TGTGCCAGCAGTGACTTCCGGGACAGGGGTGACTATGGCTACACCTTC.

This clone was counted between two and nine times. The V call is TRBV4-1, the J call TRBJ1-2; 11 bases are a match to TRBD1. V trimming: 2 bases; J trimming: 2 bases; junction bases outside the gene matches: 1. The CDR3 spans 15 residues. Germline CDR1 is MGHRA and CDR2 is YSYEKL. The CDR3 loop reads CASSQRTGGNYGYTF. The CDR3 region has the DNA TGCGCCAGCAGCCAACGGACAGGGGGCAACTATGGCTACACCTTC.

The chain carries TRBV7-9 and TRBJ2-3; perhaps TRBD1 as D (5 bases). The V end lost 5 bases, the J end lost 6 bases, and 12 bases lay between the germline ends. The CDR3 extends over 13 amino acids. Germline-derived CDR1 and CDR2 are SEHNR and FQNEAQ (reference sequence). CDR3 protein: CASSRDSRDTQYF. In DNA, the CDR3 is TGTGCCAGCAGCCGAGACAGCCGGGATACGCAGTATTTT.

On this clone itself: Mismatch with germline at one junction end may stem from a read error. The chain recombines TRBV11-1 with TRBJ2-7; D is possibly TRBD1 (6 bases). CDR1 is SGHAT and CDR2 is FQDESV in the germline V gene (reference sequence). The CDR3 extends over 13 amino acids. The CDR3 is CASSLVAGDLSGF. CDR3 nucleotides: TGTGCCAGCAGCTTAGTAGCAGGGGATCTGAGTGGCTTC.

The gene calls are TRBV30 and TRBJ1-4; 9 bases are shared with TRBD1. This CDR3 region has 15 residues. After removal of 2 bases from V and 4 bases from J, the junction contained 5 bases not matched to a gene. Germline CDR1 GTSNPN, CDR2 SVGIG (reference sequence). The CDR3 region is CAWSFRQGGNEKLFF. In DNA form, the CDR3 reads TGTGCCTGGAGTTTCAGACAGGGGGGTAATGAAAAACTGTTTTTT.

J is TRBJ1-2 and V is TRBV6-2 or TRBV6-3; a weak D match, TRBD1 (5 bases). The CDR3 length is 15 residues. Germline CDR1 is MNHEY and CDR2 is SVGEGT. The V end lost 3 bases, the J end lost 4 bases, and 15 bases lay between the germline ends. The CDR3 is CASSYAGLPFYGYTF. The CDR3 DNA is TGTGCCAGCAGTTATGCAGGGCTCCCTTTCTATGGCTACACCTTC.

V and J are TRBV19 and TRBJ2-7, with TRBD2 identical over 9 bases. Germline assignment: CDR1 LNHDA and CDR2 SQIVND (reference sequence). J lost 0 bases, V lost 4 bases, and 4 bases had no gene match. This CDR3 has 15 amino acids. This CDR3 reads CASSTSAGGSYEQYF. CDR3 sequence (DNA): TGTGCCAGTAGTACCTCAGCGGGGGGCTCCTACGAGCAGTACTTC.

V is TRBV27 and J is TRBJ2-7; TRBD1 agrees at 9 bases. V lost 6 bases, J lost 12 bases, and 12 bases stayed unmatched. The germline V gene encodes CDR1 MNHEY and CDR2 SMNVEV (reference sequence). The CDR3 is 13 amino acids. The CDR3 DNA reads TGTGCCAGCAGCGTCCCCACAGGGGGCTACTTGTACTTC. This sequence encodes CASSVPTGGYLYF.

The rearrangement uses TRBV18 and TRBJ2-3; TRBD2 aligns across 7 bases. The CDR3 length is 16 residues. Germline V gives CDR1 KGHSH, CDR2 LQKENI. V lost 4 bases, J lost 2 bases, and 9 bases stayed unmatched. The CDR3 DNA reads TGTGCCAGCTCACTGGGGACTACCGGAACCACAGATACGCAGTATTTT. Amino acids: CASSLGTTGTTDTQYF.

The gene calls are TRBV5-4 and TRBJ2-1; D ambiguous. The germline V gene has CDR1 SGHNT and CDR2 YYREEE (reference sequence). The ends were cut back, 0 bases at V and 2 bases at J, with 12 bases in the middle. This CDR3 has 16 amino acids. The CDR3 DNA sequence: TGTGCCAGCAGCTTGGAAACACCCCCACCCTACAATGAGCAGTTCTTC. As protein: CASSLETPPPYNEQFF.

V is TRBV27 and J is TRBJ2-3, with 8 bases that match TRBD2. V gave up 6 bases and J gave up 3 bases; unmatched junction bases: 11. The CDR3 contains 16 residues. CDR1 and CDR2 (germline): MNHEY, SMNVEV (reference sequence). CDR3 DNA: TGTGCCAGCAGGCGAAAGGGAACTAGCGGAACAGATACGCAGTATTTT. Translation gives CASRRKGTSGTDTQYF.

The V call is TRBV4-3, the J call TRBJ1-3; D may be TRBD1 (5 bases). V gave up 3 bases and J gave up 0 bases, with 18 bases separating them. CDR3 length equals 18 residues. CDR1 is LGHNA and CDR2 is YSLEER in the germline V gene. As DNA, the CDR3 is TGCGCCAGCAGCCAGGACGGGAGGGGACTCGCCTCTGGAAACACCATATATTTT. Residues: CASSQDGRGLASGNTIYF.

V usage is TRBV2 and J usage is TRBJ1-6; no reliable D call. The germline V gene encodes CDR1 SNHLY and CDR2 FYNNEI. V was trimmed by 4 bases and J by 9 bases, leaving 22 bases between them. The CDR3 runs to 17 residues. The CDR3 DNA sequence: TGTGCCAGCAGTGGACCCTCGACGGACTGGGGTAGTTCACCCCTCCACTTT. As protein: CASSGPSTDWGSSPLHF.

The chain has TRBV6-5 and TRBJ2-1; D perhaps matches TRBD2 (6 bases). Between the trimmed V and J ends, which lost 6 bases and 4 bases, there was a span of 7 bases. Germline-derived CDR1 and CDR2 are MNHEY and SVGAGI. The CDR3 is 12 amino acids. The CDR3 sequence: CASSRGYNEQFF. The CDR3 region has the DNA TGTGCCAGCAGCCGGGGGTACAATGAGCAGTTCTTC.

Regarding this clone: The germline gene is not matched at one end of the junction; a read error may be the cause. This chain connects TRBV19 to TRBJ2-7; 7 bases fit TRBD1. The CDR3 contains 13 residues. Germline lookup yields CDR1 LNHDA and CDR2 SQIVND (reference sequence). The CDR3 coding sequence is TGTGCCAGTAGTACTCAAACCGGACAGGCCGTTGACTTC. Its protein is CASSTQTGQAVDF.

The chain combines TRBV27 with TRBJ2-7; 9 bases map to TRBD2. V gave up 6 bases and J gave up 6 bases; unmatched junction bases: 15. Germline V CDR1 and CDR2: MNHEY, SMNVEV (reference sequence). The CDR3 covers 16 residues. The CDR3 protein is CASRVNFLRGGLEQYF. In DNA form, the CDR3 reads TGTGCCAGCAGGGTAAATTTTTTGCGGGGGGGTCTCGAGCAGTACTTC.

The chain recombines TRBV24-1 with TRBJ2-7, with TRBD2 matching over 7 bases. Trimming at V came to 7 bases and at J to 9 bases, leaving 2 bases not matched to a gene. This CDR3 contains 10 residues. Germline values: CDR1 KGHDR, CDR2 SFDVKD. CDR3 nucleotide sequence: TGTGCCACCAGGAGCGGGACGCAGTACTTC. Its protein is CATRSGTQYF.

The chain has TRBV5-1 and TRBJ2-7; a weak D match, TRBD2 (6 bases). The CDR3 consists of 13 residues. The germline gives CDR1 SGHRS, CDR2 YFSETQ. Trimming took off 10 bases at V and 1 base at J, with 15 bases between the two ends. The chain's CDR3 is CARPVGRSYEQYF. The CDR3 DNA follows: TGCGCCCGACCGGTCGGGAGATCCTACGAGCAGTACTTC.

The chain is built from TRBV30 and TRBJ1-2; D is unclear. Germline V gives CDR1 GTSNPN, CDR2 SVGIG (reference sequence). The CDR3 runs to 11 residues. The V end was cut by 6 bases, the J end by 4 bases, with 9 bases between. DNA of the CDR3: TGTGCCTGTGAAGGAGTCTATGGCTACACCTTC. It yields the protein CACEGVYGYTF.

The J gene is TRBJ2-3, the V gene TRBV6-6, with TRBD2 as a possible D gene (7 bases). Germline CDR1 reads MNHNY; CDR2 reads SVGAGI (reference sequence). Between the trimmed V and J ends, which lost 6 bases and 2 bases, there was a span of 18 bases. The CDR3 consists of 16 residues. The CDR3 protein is CASSPWEGGVTDTQYF. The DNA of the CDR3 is TGTGCCAGCAGCCCGTGGGAGGGGGGGGTCACAGATACGCAGTATTTT.

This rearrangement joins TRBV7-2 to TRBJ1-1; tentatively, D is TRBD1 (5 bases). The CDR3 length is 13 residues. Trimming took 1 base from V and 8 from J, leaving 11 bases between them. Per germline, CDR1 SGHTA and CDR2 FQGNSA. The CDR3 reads CASSLGQFLEAFF. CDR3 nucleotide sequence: TGTGCCAGCAGCTTAGGACAGTTTCTCGAAGCTTTCTTT.

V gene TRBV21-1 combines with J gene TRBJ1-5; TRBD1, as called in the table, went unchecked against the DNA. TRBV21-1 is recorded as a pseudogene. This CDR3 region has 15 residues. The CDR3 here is CASSKAAGSGQPQHF. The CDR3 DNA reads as TGTGCCAGCAGCAAAGCTGCAGGGTCCGGTCAGCCCCAGCATTTT.

CDR3 DNA: TGTGCCAGTAGTATCCCTTACAGGGGGCGCCAGGGCTATGGCTACACCTTC. Translating it yields CASSIPYRGRQGYGYTF. V is TRBV19 and J is TRBJ1-2, with 9 nucleotides matching TRBD1. CDR3 length: 17 residues. The V and J ends lost 3 bases and 4 bases, in that order; junction bases with no gene match: 12. The V gene's germline CDR1 is LNHDA and CDR2 SQIVND (reference sequence).

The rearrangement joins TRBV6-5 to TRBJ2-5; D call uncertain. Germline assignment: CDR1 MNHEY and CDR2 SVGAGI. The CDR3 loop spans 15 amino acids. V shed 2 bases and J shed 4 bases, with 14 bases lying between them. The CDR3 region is CASSYARPHGETQYF. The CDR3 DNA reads TGTGCCAGCAGTTACGCGCGGCCCCACGGAGAGACCCAGTACTTC.

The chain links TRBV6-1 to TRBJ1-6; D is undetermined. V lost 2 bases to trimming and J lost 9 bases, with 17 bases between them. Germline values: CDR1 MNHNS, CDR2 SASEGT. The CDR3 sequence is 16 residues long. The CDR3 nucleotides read TGTGCCAGCAGTGAATCGGTTTTCAGCGGGATTTCACCCCTCCACTTT. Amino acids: CASSESVFSGISPLHF.